The entry that follows covers one TCR beta chain sequence. Its antigen remains unknown. The data originate from a study of lymphopenia after photon versus proton radiotherapy. Study-level points and caveats: After the lymphocyte nadir, photon-treated repertoires showed oligoclonal expansion, especially of CD8+ Temra cells. Proton therapy kept repertoires fairly stable, unlike photons, which gained effector/memory cells.

CDR3 length: 14 residues. Trimming removed 6 bases from V and 2 bases from J, with 11 bases in between. Germline CDR1 is MNHEY and CDR2 is SMNVEV (reference sequence). Repertoires were generated with immunoSEQ multiplex PCR, while TCRdb's copy carries only in-frame clones and drops some. Altogether 52,000 or so clones are present, about 92% being singletons, with the ten largest covering approximately 18%. The clonotype comes from a woman between 40 and 55 years old with cholangiocarcinoma. The genes are TRBV27 and TRBJ1-5; D unclear. The sample here was peripheral blood, taken from a patient treated with photon-based radiotherapy. CDR3 in DNA: TGTGCCAGCAGCTCCACCGGGGGCAATCAGCCCCAGCATTTT. Protein product: CASSSTGGNQPQHF.